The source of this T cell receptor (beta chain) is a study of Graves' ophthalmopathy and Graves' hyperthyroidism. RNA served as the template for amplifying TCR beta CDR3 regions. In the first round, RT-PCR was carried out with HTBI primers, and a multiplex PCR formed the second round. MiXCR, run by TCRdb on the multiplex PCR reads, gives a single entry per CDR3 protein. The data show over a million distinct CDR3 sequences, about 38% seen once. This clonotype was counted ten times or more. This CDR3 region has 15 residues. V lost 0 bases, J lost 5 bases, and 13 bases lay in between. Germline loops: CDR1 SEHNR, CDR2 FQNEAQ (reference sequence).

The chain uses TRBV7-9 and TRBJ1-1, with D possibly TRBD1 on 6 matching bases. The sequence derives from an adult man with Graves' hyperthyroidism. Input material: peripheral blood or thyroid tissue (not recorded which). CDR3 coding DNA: TGTGCCAGCAGCTTAGCGGCAGGGGTTGAGACTGAAGCTTTCTTT. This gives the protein CASSLAAGVETEAFF.